The subject of this entry is one T cell receptor beta chain. Its antigen is as yet unknown. The source of the sample is a study of cytomegalovirus exposure and HLA in healthy donors. Study-level findings and limits: Researchers catalogued around 150 TCR beta chains as cytomegalovirus-associated. Many donors shared some public TCRs, even though most TCR sequences were rare. A subsequent analysis found that TCR clusters from the first cohort also tended to co-occur in the 120 validation repertoires, with about 95% of cluster scores above 0.

Donors came from a validation cohort of 90 to 150 subjects, distinct from the first 666-subject cohort. V was clipped by 3 bases and J by 7 bases, with 7 bases between them. This CDR3 has 12 amino acids. The germline gives CDR1 MDHEN, CDR2 SYDVKM. TCRdb's copy holds only in-frame clones and misses some; the assay was immunoSEQ multiplex PCR. This sample has tens of thousands of clones, with around 94% found just once. The receptor's source is a woman younger than 35 in good health and CMV-seropositive. Sequences were obtained from PBMCs. The chain uses TRBV28 and TRBJ2-4; possible D gene TRBD2, 6 bases. The CDR3 sequence: CASSFRGNIQYF. In DNA, the CDR3 is TGTGCCAGCAGTTTCCGGGGGAACATTCAGTACTTC.